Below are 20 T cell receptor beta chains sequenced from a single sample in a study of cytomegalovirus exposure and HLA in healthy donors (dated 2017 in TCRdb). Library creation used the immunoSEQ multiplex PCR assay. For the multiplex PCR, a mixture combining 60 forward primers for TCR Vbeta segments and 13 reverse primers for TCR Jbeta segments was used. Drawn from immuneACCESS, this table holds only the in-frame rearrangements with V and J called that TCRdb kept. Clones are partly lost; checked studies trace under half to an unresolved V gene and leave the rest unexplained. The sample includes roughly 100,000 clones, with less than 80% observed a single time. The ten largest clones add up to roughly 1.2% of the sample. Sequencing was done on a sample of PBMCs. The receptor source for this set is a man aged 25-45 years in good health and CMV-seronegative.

The CDR3 loop is CASSLPPTGTTDTQYF. CDR3 bases: TGTGCCAGCTCACTGCCTCCGACAGGAACCACAGATACGCAGTATTTT. The chain couples TRBV18 to TRBJ2-3, with D tentatively TRBD1 (6 bases). Per germline, CDR1 KGHSH and CDR2 LQKENI. V was trimmed by 4 bases and J by 2 bases, leaving 16 bases between them. This CDR3 is 16 amino acids long. Full variable domain (missing parts from reference TRBV18 and TRBJ2-3): NAGVMQNPRHLVRRRGQEARLRCSPMKGHSHVYWYRQLPEEGLKFMVYLQKENIIDESGMPKERFSAEFPKEGPSILRIQQVVRGDSAAYFCASSLPPTGTTDTQYFGPGTRLTVL.

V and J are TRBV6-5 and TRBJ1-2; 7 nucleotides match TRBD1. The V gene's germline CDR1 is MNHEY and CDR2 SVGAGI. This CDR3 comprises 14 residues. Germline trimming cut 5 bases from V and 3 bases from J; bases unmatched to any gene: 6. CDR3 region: CASSPTGTDYGYTF. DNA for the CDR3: TGTGCCAGCAGTCCGACAGGGACGGACTATGGCTACACCTTC.

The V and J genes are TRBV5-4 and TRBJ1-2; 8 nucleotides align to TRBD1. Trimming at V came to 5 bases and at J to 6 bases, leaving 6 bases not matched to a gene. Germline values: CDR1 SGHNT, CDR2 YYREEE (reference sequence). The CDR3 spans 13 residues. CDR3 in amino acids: CASSRQGPDGYTF. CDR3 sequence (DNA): TGTGCCAGCAGTAGACAGGGGCCCGATGGCTACACCTTC. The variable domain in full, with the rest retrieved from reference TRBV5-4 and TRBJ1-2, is ETGVTQSPTHLIKTRGQQVTLRCSSQSGHNTVSWYQQALGQGPQFIFQYYREEENGRGNFPPRFSGLQFPNYSSELNVNALELDDSALYLCASSRQGPDGYTFGSGTRLTVV.

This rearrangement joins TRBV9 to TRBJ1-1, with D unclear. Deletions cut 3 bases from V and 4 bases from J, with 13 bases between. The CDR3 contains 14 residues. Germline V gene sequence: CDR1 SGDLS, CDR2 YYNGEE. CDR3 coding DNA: TGTGCCAGCAGCGGGGAGATTGGGGTCACTGAAGCTTTCTTT. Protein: CASSGEIGVTEAFF.

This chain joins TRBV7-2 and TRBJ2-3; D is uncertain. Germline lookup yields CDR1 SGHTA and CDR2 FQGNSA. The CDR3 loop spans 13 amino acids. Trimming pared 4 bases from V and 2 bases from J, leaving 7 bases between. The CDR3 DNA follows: TGTGCCAGCAGCTCCTTAAACACAGATACGCAGTATTTT. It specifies CASSSLNTDTQYF.

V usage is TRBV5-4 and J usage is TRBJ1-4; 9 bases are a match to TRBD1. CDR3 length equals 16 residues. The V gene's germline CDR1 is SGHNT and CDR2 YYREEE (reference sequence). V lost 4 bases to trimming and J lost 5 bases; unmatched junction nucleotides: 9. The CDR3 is CASSKKGTGINEKLFF. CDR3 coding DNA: TGTGCCAGCAGCAAAAAAGGGACAGGGATAAATGAAAAACTGTTTTTT.

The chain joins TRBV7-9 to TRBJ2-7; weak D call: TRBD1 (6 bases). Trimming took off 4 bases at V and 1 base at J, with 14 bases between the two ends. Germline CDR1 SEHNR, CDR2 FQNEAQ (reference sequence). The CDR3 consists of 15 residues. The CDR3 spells CASSYRTDPSYEQYF. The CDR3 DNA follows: TGTGCCAGCAGCTACCGGACAGATCCTTCCTACGAGCAGTACTTC.

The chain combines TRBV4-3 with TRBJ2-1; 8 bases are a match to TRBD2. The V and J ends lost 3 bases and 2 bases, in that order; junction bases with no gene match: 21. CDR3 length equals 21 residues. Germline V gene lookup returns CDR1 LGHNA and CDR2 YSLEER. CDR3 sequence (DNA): TGCGCCAGCAGCCAGGCAAGGACTAGCTGGGCCCTCATTAATACCTACAATGAGCAGTTCTTC. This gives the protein CASSQARTSWALINTYNEQFF.

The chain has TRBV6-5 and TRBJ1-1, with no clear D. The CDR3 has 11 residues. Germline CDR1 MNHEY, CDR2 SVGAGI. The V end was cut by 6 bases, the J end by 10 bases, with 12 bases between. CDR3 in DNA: TGTGCCAGCAGCGGGTGGGTTGGAGCTTTCTTT. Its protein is CASSGWVGAFF.

The CDR3 region is CASSRTSDTDTQYF. The CDR3 region has the DNA TGTGCCAGCAGCCGGACTAGCGACACAGATACGCAGTATTTT. V and J are TRBV7-8 and TRBJ2-3, with 9 bases identical to TRBD2. The V segment lost 5 bases and the J segment 2 bases; nucleotides outside the gene matches: 2. Germline lookup yields CDR1 SGHVS and CDR2 FQNEAQ. The CDR3 loop spans 14 amino acids.

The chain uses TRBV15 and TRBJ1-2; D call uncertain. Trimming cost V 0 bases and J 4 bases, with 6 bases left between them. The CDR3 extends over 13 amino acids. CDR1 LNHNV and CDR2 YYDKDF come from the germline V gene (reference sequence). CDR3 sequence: CATSREEGYGYTF. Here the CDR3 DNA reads TGTGCCACCAGCAGAGAGGAGGGCTATGGCTACACCTTC.

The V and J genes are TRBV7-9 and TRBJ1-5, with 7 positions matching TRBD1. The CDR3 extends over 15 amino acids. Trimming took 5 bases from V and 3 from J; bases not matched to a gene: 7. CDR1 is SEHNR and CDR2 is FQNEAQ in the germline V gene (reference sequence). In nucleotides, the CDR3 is TGTGCCAGCAGCGACGGACAGGCAATCAATCAGCCCCAGCATTTT. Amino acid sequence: CASSDGQAINQPQHF.

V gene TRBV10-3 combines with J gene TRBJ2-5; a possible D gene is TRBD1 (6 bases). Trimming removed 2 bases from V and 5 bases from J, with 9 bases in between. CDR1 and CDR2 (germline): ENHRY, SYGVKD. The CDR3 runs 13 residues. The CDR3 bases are TGTGCCATCAGTGAGAAGGGGGATGAGACCCAGTACTTC. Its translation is CAISEKGDETQYF.

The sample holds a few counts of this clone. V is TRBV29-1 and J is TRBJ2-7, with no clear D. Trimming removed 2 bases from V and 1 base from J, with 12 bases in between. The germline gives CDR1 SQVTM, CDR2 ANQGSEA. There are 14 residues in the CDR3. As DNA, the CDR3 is TGCAGCGTTGAATCTGAATCCACTTCCTACGAGCAGTACTTC. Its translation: CSVESESTSYEQYF.

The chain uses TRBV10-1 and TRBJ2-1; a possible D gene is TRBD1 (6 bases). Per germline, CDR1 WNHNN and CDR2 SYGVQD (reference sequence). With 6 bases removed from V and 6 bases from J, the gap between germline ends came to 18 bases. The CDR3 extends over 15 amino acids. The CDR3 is CASSPPGQRSNEQFF. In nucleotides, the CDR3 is TGCGCCAGCAGCCCCCCGGGACAACGGTCCAATGAGCAGTTCTTC.

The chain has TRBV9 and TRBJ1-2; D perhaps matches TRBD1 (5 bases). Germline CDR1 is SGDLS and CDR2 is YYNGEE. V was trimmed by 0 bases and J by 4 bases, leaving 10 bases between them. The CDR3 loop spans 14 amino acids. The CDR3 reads CASSVEGRVYGYTF. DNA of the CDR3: TGTGCCAGCAGCGTAGAAGGCAGGGTCTATGGCTACACCTTC.

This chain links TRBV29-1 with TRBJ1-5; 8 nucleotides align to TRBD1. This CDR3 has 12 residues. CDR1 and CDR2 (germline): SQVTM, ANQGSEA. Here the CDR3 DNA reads TGCAGAGCCGGGACAGGCTTTCAGCCCCAGCATTTT. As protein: CRAGTGFQPQHF.

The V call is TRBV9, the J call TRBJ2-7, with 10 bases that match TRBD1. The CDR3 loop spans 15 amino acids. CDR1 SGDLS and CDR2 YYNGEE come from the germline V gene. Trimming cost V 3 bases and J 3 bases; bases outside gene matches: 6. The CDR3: CASSARTGGIYEQYF. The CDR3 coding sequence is TGTGCCAGCAGCGCTAGGACAGGGGGAATCTACGAGCAGTACTTC.

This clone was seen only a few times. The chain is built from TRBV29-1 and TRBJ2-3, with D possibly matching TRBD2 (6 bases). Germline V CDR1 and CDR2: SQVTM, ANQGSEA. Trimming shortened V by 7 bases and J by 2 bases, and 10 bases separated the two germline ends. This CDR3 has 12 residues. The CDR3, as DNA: TGCAGCGGGGGGAGGTTCACAGATACGCAGTATTTT. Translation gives CSGGRFTDTQYF.

CDR3 bases: TGTGCCAGCAAATTCCGTCAGGGCCATCAGCCCCAGCATTTT. This gives the protein CASKFRQGHQPQHF. This chain uses TRBV6-5 with TRBJ1-5; perhaps TRBD1 as D (5 bases). This CDR3 comprises 14 residues. Germline CDR1 MNHEY, CDR2 SVGAGI. The V end was cut by 7 bases, the J end by 5 bases, with 15 bases between.